Listed here is a single T cell receptor (beta chain). The antigen remains unidentified. These data come from a study of blood T cells in healthy people across ages. Broader study findings: The recorded TCR beta diversity per million T cells decreased in a roughly linear manner with age.

Using a J-beta primer mix together with a sample-barcoded 5' primer, a second PCR was run for roughly 7 to 12 cycles. TCRdb re-derived calls from the 5' RACE reads in MiXCR, one entry per CDR3 protein. The table lists around 400,000 distinct CDR3 sequences, about 52% of them singletons. Germline V gene sequence: CDR1 LGHNA, CDR2 YNFKEQ. V was shortened by 0 bases and J by 5 bases, with 11 bases between the two germline ends. This CDR3 has 15 amino acids. The chain carries TRBV4-2 and TRBJ1-5; weak D call: TRBD1 (6 bases). The sequenced material came from blood. The sequence came from a man aged 55 to 70 in good health. The CDR3 reads CASSQERTDDQPQHF. In DNA, the CDR3 is TGTGCCAGCAGCCAAGAAAGGACAGATGATCAGCCCCAGCATTTT.